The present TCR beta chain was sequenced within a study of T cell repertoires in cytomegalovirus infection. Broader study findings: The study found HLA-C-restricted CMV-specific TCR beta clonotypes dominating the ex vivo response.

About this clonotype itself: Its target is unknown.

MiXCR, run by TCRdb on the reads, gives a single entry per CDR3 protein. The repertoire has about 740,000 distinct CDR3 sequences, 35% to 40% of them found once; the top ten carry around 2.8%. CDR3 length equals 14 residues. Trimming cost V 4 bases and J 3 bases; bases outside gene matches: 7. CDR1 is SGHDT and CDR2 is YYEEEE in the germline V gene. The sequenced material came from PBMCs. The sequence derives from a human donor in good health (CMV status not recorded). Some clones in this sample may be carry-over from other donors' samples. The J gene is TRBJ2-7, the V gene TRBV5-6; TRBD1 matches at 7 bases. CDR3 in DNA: TGTGCCAGCAGCCTGGACAGGTGGGGCTACGAGCAGTACTTC. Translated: CASSLDRWGYEQYF.